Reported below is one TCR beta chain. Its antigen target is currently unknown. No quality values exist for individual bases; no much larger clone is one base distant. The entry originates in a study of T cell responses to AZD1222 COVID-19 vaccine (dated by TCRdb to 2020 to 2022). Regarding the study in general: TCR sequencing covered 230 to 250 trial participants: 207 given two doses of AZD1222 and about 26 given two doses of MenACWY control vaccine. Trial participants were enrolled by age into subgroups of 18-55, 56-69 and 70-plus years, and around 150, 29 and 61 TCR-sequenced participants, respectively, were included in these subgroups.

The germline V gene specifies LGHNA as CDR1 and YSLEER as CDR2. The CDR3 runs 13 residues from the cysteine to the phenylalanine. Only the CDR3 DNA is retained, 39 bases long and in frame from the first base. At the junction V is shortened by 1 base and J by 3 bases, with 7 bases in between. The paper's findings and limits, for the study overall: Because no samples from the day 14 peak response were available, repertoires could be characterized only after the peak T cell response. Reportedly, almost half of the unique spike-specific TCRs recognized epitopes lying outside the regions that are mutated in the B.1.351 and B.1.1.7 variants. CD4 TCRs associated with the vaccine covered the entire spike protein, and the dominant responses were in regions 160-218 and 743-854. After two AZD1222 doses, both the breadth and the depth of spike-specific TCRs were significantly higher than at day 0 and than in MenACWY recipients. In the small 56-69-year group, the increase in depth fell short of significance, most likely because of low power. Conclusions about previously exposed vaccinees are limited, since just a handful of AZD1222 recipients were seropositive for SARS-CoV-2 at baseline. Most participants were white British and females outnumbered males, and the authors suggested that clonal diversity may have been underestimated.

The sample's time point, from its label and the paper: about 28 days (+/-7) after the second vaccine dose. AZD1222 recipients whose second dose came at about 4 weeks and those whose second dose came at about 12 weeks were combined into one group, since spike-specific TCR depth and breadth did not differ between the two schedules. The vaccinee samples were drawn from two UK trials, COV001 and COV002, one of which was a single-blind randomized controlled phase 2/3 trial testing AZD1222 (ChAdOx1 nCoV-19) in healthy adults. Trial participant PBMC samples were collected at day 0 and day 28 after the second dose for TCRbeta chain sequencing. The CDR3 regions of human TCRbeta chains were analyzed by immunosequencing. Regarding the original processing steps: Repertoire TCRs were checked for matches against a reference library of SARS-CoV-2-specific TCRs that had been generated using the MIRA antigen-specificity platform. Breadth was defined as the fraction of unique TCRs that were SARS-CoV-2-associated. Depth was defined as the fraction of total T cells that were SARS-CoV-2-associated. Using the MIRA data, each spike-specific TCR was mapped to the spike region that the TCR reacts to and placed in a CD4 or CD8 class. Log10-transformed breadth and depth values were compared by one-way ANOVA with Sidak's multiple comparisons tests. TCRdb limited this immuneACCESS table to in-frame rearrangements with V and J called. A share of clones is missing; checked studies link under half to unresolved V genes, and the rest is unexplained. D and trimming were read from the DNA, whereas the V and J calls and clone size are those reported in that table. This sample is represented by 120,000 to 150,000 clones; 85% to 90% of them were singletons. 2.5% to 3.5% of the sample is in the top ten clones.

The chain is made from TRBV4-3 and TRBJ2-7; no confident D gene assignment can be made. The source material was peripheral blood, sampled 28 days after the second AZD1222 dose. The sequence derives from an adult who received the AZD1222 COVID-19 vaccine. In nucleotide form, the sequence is TGCGCCAGCAGCCAAGTGTTGGGCTACGAGCAGTACTTC. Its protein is CASSQVLGYEQYF.